This TCR beta chain was captured in a study of T-cell reconstitution after alpha-beta-depleted transplantation in children (dated by TCRdb to 2016 to 2018). For the wider study: Using TCR repertoire profiling, the study quantitatively followed how T-cell immune reconstitution unfolded in children after TCRalphabeta/CD19-depleted allogeneic hematopoietic cell transplantation. The investigation overall reported the following: Over the following months the frequencies of hyperexpanded clones went down, and after one year T-cell counts and TCRbeta diversity were mostly credited to newly produced T cells. The apparently early alphabetaT-cell count recovery about two months after transplant was reportedly dependent on only several hundred rapidly expanded clones derived from non-depleted graft cells. In some patients, the high TCRbeta diversity seen at day 60 was put down to recipient T cells and intrathymic progenitors that had survived conditioning.

The treatment or condition label corresponds to: allogeneic hematopoietic cell transplantation with graft depleted of TCRalphabeta T cells and CD19 B cells. TCRalphabeta/CD19-depleted allogeneic hematopoietic cell grafts were given to the transplant recipients, all of whom were children. Libraries were made using PCR. Sequencer: Illumina HiSeq 2500. TCR libraries were prepared with molecular barcoding, using unique molecular identifiers to normalize TCRbeta repertoire quantification. TCRdb handled the public reads itself, with Q25 trimming in fastp and clone calling in MiXCR, and kept productive beta chains. Entries are consolidated by CDR3 protein sequence, retaining the most common genes and DNA. The sample yields roughly 100,000 distinct CDR3 sequences; roughly 7.6% were counted once. The ten largest account for about a sixth of the sample. The trim is 2 bases for V and 3 bases for J, with a gap of 11 bases between the germline ends. CDR1 MNHEY and CDR2 SVGEGT are derived from the germline V gene. The CDR3 covers 16 residues, taking in both the cysteine and the phenylalanine. The kept DNA is CDR3 alone, 48 bases in frame from the first base.

This clonotype showed up many times. The target of this receptor is not known. No base quality values were provided; no much bigger clone lies one nucleotide off. The rearrangement joined TRBV6-2 or TRBV6-3 to TRBJ2-6; no confident D gene assignment can be made. This material consisted of PBMCs, taken before TCRalphabeta/CD19-depleted stem cell transplant. The TCR sequence derives from a boy aged 2-9 years with acute lymphoblastic leukemia, due to receive a stem cell transplant. The base sequence is TGTGCCAGCAGTTACATGGCTCCGCATGGGGCCAACGTCCTGACTTTC. It codes for CASSYMAPHGANVLTF.